The 8 T cell receptor beta chains below were found in one sample sequenced in a study of persistence of HIV-infected CD4 T cells. Cells were stimulated nonspecifically with anti-CD3/anti-CD28 magnetic beads. Responding CD4+ T cells were sorted by upregulation of both CD40 ligand and CD69. The libraries were made with immunoSEQ version 4 in survey mode. The protocol was immunoSEQ multiplex PCR, while the TCRdb copy is restricted to in-frame clones and leaves out a portion. The sample yields around 45,000 clones, approximately 93% seen once. The antigens these receptors bind are not known. This material consisted of CD4+ T cells sorted from PBMCs after approximately 19-hour stimulation, taken from a patient who received antiretroviral therapy. All receptors derive from an adult man with HIV who was CMV-seropositive.

The J gene is TRBJ2-3, the V gene TRBV5-1; D gene ambiguous. CDR1 is SGHRS, CDR2 YFSETQ, per germline. The CDR3 runs to 16 residues. Trimming removed 0 bases from V and 0 bases from J, with 11 bases in between. CDR3: CASSLVTDFSTDTQYF. For the CDR3, the DNA is TGCGCCAGCAGCTTGGTTACAGACTTTAGCACAGATACGCAGTATTTT.

The rearrangement uses TRBV14 and TRBJ2-3; perhaps TRBD2 as D (7 bases). The CDR3 loop spans 15 amino acids. The germline V and J ends were trimmed by 1 base and 5 bases, with 13 bases remaining between them. Germline V CDR1 and CDR2: SGHDN, FVKESK. For the CDR3, the DNA is TGTGCCAGCAGCCAAGTTGGGGGGGGGCAAGATACGCAGTATTTT. Encoded protein: CASSQVGGGQDTQYF.

This clone showed up just a few times. The chain combines TRBV24-1 with TRBJ1-5; 7 nucleotides align to TRBD1. The germline V gene encodes CDR1 KGHDR and CDR2 SFDVKD. The J segment lost 4 bases and the V segment lost 2 bases, leaving 7 bases of the junction unmatched. The CDR3 spans 16 residues. The CDR3 coding sequence is TGTGCCACCAGTGATTCGACAGGGAAACGGAATCAGCCCCAGCATTTT. It specifies CATSDSTGKRNQPQHF.

The chain uses TRBV7-9 and TRBJ1-5, with 7 bases identical to TRBD1. This CDR3 is built from 20 residues. Germline V gives CDR1 SEHNR, CDR2 FQNEAQ (reference sequence). The trim removed 5 bases at V and 0 bases at J, leaving 19 bases unmatched. This CDR3 reads CASSIWTGQPYFLSNQPQHF. The CDR3 nucleotides are TGTGCCAGCAGCATTTGGACAGGTCAGCCCTATTTCCTTAGCAATCAGCCCCAGCATTTT.

The chain links TRBV2 to TRBJ2-2; the match to TRBD1 covers 7 bases. The CDR3 extends over 15 amino acids. Germline-derived CDR1 and CDR2 are SNHLY and FYNNEI. J was trimmed by 4 bases and V by 8 bases; bases with no gene match: 10. The CDR3 nucleotides are TGTGCCAGCGGGAAAGAAGGGGGCCGCACCGGGGAGCTGTTTTTT. It is translated as CASGKEGGRTGELFF.

CDR3 nucleotides: TGTGCCAGCAGTTTCGAGGACAGGGGCCATTCACCCCTCCACTTT. It codes for CASSFEDRGHSPLHF. The chain uses TRBV27 and TRBJ1-6, with TRBD1 identical over 9 bases. Per germline, CDR1 MNHEY and CDR2 SMNVEV (reference sequence). The CDR3 runs to 15 residues. Losses at the gene ends were 3 bases for V and 8 bases for J; bases not matched to a gene: 5.

V and J are TRBV19 and TRBJ2-2, with D maybe TRBD1 (6 bases). V lost 6 bases to trimming and J lost 1 base, with 12 bases between them. In germline, CDR1 is LNHDA, CDR2 SQIVND (reference sequence). The CDR3 totals 15 residues. This chain's CDR3 is CASRTQGQNTGELFF. In DNA form, the CDR3 reads TGTGCCAGTAGGACCCAGGGACAGAACACCGGGGAGCTGTTTTTT. Full variable domain (rest looked up from reference TRBV19 and TRBJ2-2): DGGITQSPKYLFRKEGQNVTLSCEQNLNHDAMYWYRQDPGQGLRLIYYSQIVNDFQKGDIAEGYSVSREKKESFPLTVTSAQKNPTAFYLCASRTQGQNTGELFFGEGSRLTVL.

The chain links TRBV5-1 to TRBJ2-6; 9 bases align to TRBD1. This CDR3 spans 16 amino acids. V gave up 4 bases and J gave up 4 bases; unmatched junction bases: 6. Germline V CDR1 and CDR2: SGHRS, YFSETQ. Written as DNA, the CDR3 is TGCGCCAGCAGCATACAGGGGGCTCTGGGGGCCAACGTCCTGACTTTC. Its protein product is CASSIQGALGANVLTF.